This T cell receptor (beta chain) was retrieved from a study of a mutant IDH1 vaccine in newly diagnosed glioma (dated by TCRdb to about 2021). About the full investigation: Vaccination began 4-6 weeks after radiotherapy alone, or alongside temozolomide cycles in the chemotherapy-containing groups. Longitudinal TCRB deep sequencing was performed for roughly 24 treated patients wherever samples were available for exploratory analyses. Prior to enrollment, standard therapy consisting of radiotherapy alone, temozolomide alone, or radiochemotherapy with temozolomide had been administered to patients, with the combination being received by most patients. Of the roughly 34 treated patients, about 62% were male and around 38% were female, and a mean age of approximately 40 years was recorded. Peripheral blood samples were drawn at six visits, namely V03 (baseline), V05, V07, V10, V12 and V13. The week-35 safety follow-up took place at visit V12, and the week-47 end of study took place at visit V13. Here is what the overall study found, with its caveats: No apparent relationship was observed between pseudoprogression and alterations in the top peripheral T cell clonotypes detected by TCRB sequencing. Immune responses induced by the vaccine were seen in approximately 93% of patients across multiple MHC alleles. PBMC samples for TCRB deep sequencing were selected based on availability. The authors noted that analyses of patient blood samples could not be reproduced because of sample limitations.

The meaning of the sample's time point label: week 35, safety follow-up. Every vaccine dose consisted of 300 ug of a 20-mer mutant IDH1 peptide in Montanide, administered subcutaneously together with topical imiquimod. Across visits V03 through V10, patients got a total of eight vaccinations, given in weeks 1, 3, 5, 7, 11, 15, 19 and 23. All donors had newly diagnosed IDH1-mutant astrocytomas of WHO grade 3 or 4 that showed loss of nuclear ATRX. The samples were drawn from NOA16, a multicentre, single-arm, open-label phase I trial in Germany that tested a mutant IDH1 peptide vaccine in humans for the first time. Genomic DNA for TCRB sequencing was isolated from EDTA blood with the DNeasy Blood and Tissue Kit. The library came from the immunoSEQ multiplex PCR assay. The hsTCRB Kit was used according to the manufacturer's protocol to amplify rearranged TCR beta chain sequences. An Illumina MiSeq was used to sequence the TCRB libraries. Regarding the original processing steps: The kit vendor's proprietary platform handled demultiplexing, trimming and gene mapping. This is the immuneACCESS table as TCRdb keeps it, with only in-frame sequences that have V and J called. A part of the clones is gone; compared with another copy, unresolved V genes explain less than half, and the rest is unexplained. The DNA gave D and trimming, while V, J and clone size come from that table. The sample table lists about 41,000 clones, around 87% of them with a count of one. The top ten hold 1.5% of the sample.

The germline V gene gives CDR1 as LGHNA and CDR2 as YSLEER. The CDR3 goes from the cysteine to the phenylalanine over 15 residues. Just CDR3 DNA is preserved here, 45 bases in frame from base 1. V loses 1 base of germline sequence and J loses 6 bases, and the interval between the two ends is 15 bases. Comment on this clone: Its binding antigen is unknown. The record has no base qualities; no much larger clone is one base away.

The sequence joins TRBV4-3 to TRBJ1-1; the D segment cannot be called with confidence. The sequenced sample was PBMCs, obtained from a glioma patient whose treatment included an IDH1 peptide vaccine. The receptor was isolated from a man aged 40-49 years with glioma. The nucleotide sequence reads TGCGCCAGCAGCCAAGTGGTTAGGGCGAGGGCTGAAGCTTTCTTT. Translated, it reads CASSQVVRARAEAFF.